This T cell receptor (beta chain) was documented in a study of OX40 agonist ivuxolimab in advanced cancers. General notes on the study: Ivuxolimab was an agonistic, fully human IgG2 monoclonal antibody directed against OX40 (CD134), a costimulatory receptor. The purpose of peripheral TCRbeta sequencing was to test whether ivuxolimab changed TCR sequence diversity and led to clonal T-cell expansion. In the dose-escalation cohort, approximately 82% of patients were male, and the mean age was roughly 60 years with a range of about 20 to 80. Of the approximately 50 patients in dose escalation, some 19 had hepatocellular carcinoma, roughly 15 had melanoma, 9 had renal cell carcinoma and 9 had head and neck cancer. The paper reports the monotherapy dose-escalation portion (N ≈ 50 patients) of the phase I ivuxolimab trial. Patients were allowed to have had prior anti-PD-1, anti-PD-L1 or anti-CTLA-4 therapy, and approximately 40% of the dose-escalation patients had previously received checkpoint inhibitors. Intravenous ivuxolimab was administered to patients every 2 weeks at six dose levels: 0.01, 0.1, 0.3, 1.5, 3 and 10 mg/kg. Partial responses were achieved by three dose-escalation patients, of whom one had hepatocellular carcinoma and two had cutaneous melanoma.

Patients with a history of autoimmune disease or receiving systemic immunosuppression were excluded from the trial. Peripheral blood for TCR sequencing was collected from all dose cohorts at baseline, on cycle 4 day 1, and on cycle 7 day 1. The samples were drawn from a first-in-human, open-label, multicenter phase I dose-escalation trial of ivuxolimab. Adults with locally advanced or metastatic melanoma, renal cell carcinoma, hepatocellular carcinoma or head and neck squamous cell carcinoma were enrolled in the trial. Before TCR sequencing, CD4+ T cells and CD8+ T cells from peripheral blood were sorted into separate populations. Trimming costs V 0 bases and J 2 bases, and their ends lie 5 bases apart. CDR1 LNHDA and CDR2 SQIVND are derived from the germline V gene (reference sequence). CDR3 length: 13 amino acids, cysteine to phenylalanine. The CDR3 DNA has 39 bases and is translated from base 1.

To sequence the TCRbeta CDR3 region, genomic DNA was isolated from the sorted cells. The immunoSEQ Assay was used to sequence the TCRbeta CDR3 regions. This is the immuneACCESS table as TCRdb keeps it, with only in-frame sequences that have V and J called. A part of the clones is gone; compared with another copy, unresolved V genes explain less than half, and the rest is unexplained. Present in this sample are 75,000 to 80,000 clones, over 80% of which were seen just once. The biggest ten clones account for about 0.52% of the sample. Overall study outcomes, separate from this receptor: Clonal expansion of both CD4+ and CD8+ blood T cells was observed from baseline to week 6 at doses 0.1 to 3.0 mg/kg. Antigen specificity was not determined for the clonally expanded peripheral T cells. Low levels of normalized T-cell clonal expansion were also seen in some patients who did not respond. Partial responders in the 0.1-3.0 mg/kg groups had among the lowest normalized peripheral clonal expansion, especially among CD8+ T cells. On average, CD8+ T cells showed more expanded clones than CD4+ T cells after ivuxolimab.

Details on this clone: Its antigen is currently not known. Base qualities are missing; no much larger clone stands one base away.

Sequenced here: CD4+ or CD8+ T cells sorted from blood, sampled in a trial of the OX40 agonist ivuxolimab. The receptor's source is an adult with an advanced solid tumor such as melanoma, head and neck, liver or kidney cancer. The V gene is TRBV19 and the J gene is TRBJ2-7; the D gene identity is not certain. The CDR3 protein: CASSIDRTYEQYF. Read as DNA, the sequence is TGTGCCAGTAGTATAGACAGGACCTACGAGCAGTACTTC. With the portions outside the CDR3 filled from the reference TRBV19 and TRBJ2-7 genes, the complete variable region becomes DGGITQSPKYLFRKEGQNVTLSCEQNLNHDAMYWYRQDPGQGLRLIYYSQIVNDFQKGDIAEGYSVSREKKESFPLTVTSAQKNPTAFYLCASSIDRTYEQYFGPGTRLTVT.